This is a list of T cell receptor beta chains from one sample in a study of T cells after yellow fever vaccination. A single record per CDR3 protein comes from TCRdb applying MiXCR to the 5' RACE reads. The sample includes some 220,000 distinct CDR3 sequences, approximately 3.3% of them seen just once. The sequences come from CD4+ T cells sorted from PBMCs, collected 10 days after the yellow fever booster vaccination. These receptors originate from a young man who received the YFV17D yellow fever vaccine. Both conserved end residues are part of each CDR3. The D gene is left open where the match is weak. Only some rows state a clone size, as once, few, many or a class for expanded clones.

clone_size,j_call,v_call,d_call,cdr3_aa,cdr3_nt
many,TRBJ2-7,TRBV6-5,TRBD1,CASTPGRGQGYEQYF,TGTGCCAGCACCCCGGGCAGGGGGCAAGGGTACGAGCAGTACTTC
few,TRBJ2-5,TRBV5-1,TRBD2,CASSLVTSGAQETQYF,TGCGCCAGCAGCTTGGTTACTAGCGGCGCACAAGAGACCCAGTACTTC
few,TRBJ2-1,TRBV29-1,-,CSVEGRVGFGSYNEQFF,TGCAGCGTAGAAGGACGGGTGGGTTTTGGCTCCTACAATGAGCAGTTCTTC
few,TRBJ1-3,TRBV12-3/TRBV12-4,-,CACNPRTFNTIYF,TGTGCCTGCAACCCCCGGACATTCAACACCATATATTTT
few,TRBJ2-7,TRBV2,-,CASSNRAYEQYF,TGTGCCAGTTCGAACCGCGCCTACGAGCAGTACTTC
-,TRBJ1-5,TRBV12-3/TRBV12-4,TRBD1,CVSSTDRGLRPQHF,TGTGTCAGCAGCACGGACAGGGGGCTTAGGCCCCAGCATTTT
many,TRBJ2-1,TRBV7-2,TRBD2,CATGGGSPYNEQFF,TGTGCCACCGGCGGGGGGTCGCCCTACAATGAGCAGTTCTTC
many,TRBJ2-1,TRBV4-3,-,CASSQEQSSYNEQFF,TGCGCCAGCAGCCAAGAACAGAGCTCCTACAATGAGCAGTTCTTC
many,TRBJ2-3,TRBV5-1,-,CASSYDSSTDTQYF,TGCGCCAGCAGCTATGACAGCAGCACAGATACGCAGTATTTT
few,TRBJ1-2,TRBV7-2,-,CASSPQTQGYGYTF,TGTGCCAGCAGCCCACAGACTCAGGGGTATGGCTACACCTTC
many,TRBJ1-1,TRBV7-3,-,CASSATENTEAFF,TGTGCCAGCAGCGCGACTGAAAACACTGAAGCTTTCTTT
-,TRBJ1-1,TRBV6-6,-,CASTGREAAEAFF,TGTGCCAGCACTGGCCGGGAGGCCGCAGAAGCTTTCTTT
many,TRBJ1-1,TRBV24-1,-,CATRGTDFEAFF,TGTGCCACCAGAGGGACCGACTTTGAAGCTTTCTTT
many,TRBJ1-1,TRBV4-3,TRBD1,CASSQGMDRGGGPFF,TGCGCCAGCAGCCAAGGAATGGACAGGGGAGGGGGACCTTTCTTT